The source of this T cell receptor beta chain is a study of PD-1 blockade in classical Hodgkin lymphoma. Study observations and caveats: Unlike CD8+ TCR diversity, which did not rise significantly by C4D1, CD4+ TCR diversity did. Some patients began nivolumab under 1 year after ASCT. These patients were excluded from later analyses. In newly diagnosed patients, baseline TCR diversity was reportedly below that of healthy donors.

Data came from immunoSEQ multiplex PCR; TCRdb stores just in-frame clones and leaves some out. The sample yields some 96,000 clones, 93% seen once. As to time point: cycle 4 day 1 (C4D1), after five to seven weeks of nivolumab. There was relapse after autologous stem cell transplantation in every patient, and there was variation in brentuximab vedotin exposure. Germline CDR1 SQVTM, CDR2 ANQGSEA. Trimming removed 7 bases from V and 7 bases from J, with 11 bases in between. This CDR3 is built from 11 residues. Details on this clone: What it binds is not known.

The sample here was peripheral blood mononuclear cells (PBMCs), taken before the fourth cycle of nivolumab. The gene calls are TRBV29-1 and TRBJ1-3; D unclear. The receptor was isolated from a human donor with classical Hodgkin lymphoma. The CDR3, as DNA: TGCAGCGGGCAGATGGGGAACACCATATATTTT. Protein: CSGQMGNTIYF.